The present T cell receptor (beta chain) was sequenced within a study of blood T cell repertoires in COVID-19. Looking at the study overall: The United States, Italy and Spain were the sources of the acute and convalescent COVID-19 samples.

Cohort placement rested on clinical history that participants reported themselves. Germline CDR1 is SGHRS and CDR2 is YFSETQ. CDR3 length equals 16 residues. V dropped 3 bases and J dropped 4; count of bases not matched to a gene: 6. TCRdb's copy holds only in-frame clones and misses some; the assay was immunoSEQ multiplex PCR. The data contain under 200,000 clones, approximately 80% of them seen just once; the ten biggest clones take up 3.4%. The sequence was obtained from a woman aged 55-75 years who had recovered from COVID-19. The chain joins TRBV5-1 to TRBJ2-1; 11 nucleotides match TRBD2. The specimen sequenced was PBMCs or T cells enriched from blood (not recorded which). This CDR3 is CASSSALAGGYNEQFF. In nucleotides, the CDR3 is TGCGCCAGCAGCTCGGCGCTAGCGGGGGGTTACAATGAGCAGTTCTTC. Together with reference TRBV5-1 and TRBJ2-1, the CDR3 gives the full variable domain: KAGVTQTPRYLIKTRGQQVTLSCSPISGHRSVSWYQQTPGQGLQFLFEYFSETQRNKGNFPGRFSGRQFSNSRSEMNVSTLELGDSALYLCASSSALAGGYNEQFFGPGTRLTVL.